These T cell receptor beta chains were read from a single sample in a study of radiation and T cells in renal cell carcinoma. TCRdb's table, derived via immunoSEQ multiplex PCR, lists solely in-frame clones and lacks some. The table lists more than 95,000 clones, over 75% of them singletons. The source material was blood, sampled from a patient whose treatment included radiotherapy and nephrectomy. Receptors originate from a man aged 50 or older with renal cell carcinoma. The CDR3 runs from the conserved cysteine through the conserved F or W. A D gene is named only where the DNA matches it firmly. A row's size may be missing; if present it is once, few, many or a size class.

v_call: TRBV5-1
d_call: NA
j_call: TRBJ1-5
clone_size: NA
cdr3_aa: CASSPGVDQPQHF
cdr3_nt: TGCGCCAGCAGCCCTGGGGTCGATCAGCCCCAGCATTTT

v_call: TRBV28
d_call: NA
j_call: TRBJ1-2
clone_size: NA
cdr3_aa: CASRASGTTNYGYTF
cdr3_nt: TGTGCCAGCAGGGCTTCAGGGACCACTAACTATGGCTACACCTTC

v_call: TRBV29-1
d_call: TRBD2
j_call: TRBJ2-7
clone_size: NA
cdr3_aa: CSVVDGTKPAEQYF
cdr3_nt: TGCAGCGTTGTGGACGGGACTAAACCTGCCGAGCAGTACTTC

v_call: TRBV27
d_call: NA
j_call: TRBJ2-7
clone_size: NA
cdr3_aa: CASSLNRDAYEQYF
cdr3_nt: TGTGCCAGCAGTTTAAACAGGGATGCCTACGAGCAGTACTTC

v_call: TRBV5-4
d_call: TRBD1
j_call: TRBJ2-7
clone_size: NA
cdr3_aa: CASSLGQGAEQYF
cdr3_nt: TGTGCCAGCAGCTTGGGACAGGGGGCCGAGCAGTACTTC

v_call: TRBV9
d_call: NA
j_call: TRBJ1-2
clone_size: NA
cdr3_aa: CASSALSAEGYTF
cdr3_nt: TGTGCCAGCAGCGCCCTCTCGGCAGAAGGCTACACCTTC

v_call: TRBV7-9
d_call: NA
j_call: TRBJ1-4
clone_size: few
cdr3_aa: CASSSDPDEKLFF
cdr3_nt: TGTGCCAGCAGTTCAGACCCCGACGAAAAACTGTTTTTT

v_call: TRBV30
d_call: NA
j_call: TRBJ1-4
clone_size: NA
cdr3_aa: CALPYGGTPATTNEKLFF
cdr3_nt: TGTGCCCTGCCGTATGGAGGTACCCCAGCAACAACTAATGAAAAACTGTTTTTT

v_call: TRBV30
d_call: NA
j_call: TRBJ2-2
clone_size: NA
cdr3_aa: CAWSREAGELFF
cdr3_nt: TGTGCCTGGAGCAGGGAAGCCGGGGAGCTGTTTTTT

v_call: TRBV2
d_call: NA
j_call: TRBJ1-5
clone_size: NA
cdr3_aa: CASSEGAKDSNQPQHF
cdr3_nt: TGTGCCAGCAGTGAAGGGGCTAAAGATAGCAATCAGCCCCAGCATTTT

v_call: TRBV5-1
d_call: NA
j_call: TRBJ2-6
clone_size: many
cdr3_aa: CASSLGVTSGANVLTF
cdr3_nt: TGCGCCAGCAGCTTGGGTGTCACCTCTGGGGCCAACGTCCTGACTTTC

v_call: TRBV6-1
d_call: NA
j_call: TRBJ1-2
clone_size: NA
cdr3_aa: CASSELGGAYGYTF
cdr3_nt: TGTGCCAGCAGTGAATTGGGGGGCGCATACGGCTACACCTTC

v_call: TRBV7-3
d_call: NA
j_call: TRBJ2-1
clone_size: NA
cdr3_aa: CASSPTVYNEQFF
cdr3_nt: TGTGCCAGCAGCCCGACTGTTTACAATGAGCAGTTCTTC

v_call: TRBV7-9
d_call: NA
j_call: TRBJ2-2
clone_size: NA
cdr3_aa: CASSDRDVKSTGELFF
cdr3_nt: TGTGCCAGCAGCGACCGAGACGTTAAGAGCACCGGGGAGCTGTTTTTT

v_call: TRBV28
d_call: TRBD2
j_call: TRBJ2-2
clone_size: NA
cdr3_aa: CASSLWAGGTSSGELFF
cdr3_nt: TGTGCCAGCAGTTTATGGGCGGGAGGGACTTCATCCGGGGAGCTGTTTTTT